This T cell receptor beta chain was documented in a study of blood T cell repertoires in COVID-19. Looking at the study overall: Samples representing acute and convalescent COVID-19 were sourced from the United States, Italy and Spain. The analysed material was cDNA or gDNA that came from T cells, B-cell-depleted T cells, or PBMCs.

In Seattle, patients joined the study during active infection and were tracked longitudinally. Original data processing: Using reference gene primer amplification, nucleated cell counts were estimated. Clones were read by immunoSEQ multiplex PCR, and TCRdb kept only the in-frame ones, dropping some. V and J calls and clone size are as listed in that table; D and trimming were resolved from the DNA. The sample has 300,000 to 450,000 clones; over 75% are singletons. V dropped 7 bases and J dropped 5; count of bases not matched to a gene: 8. This CDR3 is built from 15 residues. The germline CDR1 and CDR2 sequences are LNHDA and SQIVND (reference sequence).

Material: peripheral blood. The genes are TRBV19 and TRBJ1-6, with 7 nucleotides matching TRBD1. This sequence originates from a woman aged 25-40 years with COVID-19, enrolled during active disease. The CDR3 loop is CASNPGTDNNSPLHF. CDR3 DNA sequence: TGTGCCAGTAACCCCGGGACAGACAATAATTCACCCCTCCACTTT.